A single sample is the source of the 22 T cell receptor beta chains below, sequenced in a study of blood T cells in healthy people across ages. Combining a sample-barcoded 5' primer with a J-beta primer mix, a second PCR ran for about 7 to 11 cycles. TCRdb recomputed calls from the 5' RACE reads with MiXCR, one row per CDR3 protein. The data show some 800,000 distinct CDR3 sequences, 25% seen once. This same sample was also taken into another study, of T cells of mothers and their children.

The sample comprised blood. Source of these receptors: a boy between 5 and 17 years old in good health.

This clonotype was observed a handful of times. CDR3 in amino acids: CASSSYDRRAQDIQYF. The DNA for the CDR3 is TGTGCCAGCAGCTCATACGACAGGAGGGCGCAGGACATTCAGTACTTC. The rearrangement links TRBV7-9 to TRBJ2-4; the D call may be TRBD1 or TRBD2 (6 bases each). CDR3 length: 16 amino acids. The V gene's germline CDR1 is SEHNR and CDR2 FQNEAQ (reference sequence). Trimming shortened V by 4 bases and J by 8 bases, and 21 bases separated the two germline ends.

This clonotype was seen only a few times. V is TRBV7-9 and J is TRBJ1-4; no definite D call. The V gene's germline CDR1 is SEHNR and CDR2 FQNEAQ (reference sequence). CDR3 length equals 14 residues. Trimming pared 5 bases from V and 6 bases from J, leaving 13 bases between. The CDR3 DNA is TGTGCCAGCAGCGAAAGGACGGATTATGAAAAACTGTTTTTT. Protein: CASSERTDYEKLFF.

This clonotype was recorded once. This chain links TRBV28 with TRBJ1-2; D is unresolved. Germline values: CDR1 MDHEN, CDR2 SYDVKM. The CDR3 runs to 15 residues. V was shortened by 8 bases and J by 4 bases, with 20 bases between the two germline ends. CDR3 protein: CASAPRDQKPYGYTF. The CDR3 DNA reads TGTGCCAGCGCTCCAAGAGACCAGAAGCCCTATGGCTACACCTTC.

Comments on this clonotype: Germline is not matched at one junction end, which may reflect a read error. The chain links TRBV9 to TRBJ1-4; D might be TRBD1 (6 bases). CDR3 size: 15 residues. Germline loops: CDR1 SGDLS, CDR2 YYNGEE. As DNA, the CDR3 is TGTGCCAGCAGCCGCCGAGGGGGGACGAATGGAAAACTGTTTTTT. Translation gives CASSRRGGTNGKLFF.

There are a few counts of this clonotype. CDR3 residues: CASRQVVPGASYEQYF. For the CDR3, the DNA is TGTGCCAGCAGGCAGGTTGTGCCGGGGGCGTCCTACGAGCAGTACTTC. The chain employs TRBV7-9 and TRBJ2-5; D is tentatively TRBD1 or TRBD2 (6 bases each). The tail of the sequence fits TRBJ2-7 better, so the J call may be wrong. The germline V gene has CDR1 SEHNR and CDR2 FQNEAQ (reference sequence). The CDR3 spans 16 residues.

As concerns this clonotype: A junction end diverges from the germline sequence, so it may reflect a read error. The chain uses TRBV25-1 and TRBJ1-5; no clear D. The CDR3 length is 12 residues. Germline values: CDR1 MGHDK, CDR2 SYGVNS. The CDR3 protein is CVSSVGNQPQHF. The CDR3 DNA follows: TGTGTCAGCAGTGTAGGGAATCAGCCCCAGCATTTT.

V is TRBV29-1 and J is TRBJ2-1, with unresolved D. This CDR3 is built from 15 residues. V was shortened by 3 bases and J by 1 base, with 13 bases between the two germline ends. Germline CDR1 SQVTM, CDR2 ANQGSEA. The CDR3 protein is CSVESGRSSYNEQFF. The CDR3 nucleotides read TGCAGCGTTGAGTCGGGCAGGAGTTCCTACAATGAGCAGTTCTTC.

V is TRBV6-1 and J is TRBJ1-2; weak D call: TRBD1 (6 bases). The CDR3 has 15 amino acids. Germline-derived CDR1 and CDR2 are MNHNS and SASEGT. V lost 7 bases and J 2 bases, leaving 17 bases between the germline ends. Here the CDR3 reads CASTFGGTGNYGYTF. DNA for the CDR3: TGTGCCAGCACTTTTGGGGGTACAGGGAACTATGGCTACACCTTC.

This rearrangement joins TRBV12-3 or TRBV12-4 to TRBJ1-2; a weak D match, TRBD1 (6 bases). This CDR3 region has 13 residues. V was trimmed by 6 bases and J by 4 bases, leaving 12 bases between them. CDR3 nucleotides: TGTGCCAGCAGAAAACAGGGAATCTATGGCTACACCTTC. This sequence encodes CASRKQGIYGYTF.

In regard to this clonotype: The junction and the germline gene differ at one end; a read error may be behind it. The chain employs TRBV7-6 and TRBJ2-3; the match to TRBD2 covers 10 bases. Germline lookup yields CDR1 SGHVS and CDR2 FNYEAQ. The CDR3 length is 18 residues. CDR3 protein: CASSSPFSGGRKTDTQYF. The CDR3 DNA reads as TGCGCCAGCAGCTCCCCTTTTAGCGGGGGGCGGAAGACAGATACGCAGTATTTT.

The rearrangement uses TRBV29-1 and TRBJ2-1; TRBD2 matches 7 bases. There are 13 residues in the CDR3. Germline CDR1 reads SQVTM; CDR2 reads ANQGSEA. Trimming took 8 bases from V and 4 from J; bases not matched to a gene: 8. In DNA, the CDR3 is TGCAGCCTTTCCCTAGCGGATTACAATGAGCAGTTCTTC. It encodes CSLSLADYNEQFF.

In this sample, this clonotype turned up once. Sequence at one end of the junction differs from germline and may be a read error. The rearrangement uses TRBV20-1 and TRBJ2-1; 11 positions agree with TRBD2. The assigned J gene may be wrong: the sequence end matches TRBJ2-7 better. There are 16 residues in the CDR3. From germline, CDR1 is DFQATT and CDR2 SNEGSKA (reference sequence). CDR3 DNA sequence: TGCAGTGCTGGAGACACGACTAGCGGGACCTCCTACGAGCAGTACTTC. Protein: CSAGDTTSGTSYEQYF.

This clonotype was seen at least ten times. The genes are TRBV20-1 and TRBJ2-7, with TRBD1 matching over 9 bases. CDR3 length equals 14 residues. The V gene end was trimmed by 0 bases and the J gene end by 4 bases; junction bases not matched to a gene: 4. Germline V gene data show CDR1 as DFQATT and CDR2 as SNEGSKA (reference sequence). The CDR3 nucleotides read TGCAGTGCTAGAGAGGGACAGGGTATTTACGAGCAGTACTTC. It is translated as CSAREGQGIYEQYF.

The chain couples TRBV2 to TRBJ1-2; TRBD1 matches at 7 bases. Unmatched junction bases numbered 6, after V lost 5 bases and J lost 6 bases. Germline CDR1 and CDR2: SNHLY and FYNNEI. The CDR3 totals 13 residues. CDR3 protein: CASSTGDVNGYTF. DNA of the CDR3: TGTGCCAGCAGTACAGGGGATGTTAATGGCTACACCTTC.

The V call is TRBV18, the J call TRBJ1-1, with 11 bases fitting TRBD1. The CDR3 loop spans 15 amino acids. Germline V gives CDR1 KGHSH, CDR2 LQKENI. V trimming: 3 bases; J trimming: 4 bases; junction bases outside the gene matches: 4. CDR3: CASSPGQGEVTEAFF. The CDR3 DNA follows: TGTGCCAGCTCACCGGGACAGGGGGAAGTCACTGAAGCTTTCTTT.

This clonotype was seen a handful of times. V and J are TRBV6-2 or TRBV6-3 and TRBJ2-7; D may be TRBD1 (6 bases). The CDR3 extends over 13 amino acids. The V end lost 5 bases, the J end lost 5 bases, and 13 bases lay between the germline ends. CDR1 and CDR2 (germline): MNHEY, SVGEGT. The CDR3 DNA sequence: TGTGCCAGCAGTGAAGGGGGTTTCGACGAGCAGTACTTC. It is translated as CASSEGGFDEQYF.

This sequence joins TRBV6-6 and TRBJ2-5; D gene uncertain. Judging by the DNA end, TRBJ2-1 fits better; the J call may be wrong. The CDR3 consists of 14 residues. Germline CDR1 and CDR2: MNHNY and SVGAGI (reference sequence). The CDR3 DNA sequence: TGTGCCAGCAGTTACGAACCCTCCTACAATGAGCAGTTCTTC. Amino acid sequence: CASSYEPSYNEQFF.

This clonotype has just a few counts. CDR3 residues: CASSTGTGSYNEQFF. CDR3 nucleotides: TGTGCCAGCAGTACCGGGACAGGGTCCTACAATGAGCAGTTCTTC. The chain uses TRBV28 and TRBJ2-1; TRBD1 agrees at 9 bases. Germline CDR1 MDHEN, CDR2 SYDVKM. CDR3 length equals 15 residues. V lost 5 bases to trimming and J lost 1 base; unmatched junction nucleotides: 3.

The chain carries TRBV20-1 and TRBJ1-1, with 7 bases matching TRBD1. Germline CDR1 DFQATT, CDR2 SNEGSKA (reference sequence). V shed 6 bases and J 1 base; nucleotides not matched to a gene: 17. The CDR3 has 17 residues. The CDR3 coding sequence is TGCAGTGCAACCACGGCGGGGTGGACAGGACAGAACACTGAAGCTTTCTTT. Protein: CSATTAGWTGQNTEAFF.

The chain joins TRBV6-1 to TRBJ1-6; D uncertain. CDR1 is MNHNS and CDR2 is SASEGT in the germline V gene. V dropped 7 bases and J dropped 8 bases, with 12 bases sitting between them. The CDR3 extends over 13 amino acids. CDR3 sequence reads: CASTTRLDSPLHF. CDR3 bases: TGTGCCAGCACCACAAGGTTGGATTCACCCCTCCACTTT.

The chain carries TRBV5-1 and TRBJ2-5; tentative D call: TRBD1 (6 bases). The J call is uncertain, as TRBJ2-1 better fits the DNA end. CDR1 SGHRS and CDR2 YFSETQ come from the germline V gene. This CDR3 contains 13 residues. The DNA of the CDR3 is TGCGCCAGCAGCCGGGACACCAACCATGAGCAGTTCTTC. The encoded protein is CASSRDTNHEQFF.

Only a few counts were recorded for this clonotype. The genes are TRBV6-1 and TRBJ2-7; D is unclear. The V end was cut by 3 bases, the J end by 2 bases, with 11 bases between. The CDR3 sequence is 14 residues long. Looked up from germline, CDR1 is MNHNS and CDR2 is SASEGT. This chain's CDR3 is CASSEAIAAYEQYF. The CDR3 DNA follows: TGTGCCAGCAGTGAGGCCATAGCAGCCTACGAGCAGTACTTC.